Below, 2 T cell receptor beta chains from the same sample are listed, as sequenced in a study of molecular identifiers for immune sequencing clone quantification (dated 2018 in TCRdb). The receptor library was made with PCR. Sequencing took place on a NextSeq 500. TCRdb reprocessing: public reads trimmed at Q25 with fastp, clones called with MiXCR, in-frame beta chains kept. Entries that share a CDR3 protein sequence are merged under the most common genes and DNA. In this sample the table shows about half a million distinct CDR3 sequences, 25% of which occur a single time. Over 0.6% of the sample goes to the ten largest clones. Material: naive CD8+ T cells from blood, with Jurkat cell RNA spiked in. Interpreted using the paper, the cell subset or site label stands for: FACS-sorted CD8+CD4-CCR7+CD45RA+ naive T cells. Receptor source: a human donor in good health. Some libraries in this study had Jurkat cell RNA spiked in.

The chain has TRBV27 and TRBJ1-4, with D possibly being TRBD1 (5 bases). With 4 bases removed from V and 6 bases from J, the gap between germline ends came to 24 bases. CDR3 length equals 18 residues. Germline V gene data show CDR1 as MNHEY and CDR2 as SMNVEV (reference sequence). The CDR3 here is CASSSIAVVGQSYEKLFF. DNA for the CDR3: TGTGCCAGCAGTTCTATCGCGGTCGTGGGGCAGAGCTATGAAAAACTGTTTTTT.

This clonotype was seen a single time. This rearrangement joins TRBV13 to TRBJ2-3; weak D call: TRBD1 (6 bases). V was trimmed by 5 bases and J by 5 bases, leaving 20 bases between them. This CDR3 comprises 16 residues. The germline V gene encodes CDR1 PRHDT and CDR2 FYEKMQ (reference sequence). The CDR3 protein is CASSIPRDTVIDTQYF. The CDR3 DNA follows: TGTGCCAGCAGCATCCCTCGGGACACCGTTATAGATACGCAGTATTTT.